These T cell receptor beta chains were read from a single sample in a study of blood T cell repertoires in COVID-19. Sequencing was performed with immunoSEQ multiplex PCR; in TCRdb, only in-frame clones are kept and a portion is missing. The sample carries 490,000 or so clones, 75% to 90% recorded once. Material for sequencing was PBMCs or T cells enriched from blood (not recorded which). The receptors originated from a woman aged 60 to 75 who had recovered from COVID-19. The CDR3 runs from the conserved cysteine through the conserved F or W. A D gene is named only where the DNA matches it firmly. Clone size appears in some rows only: once, few, many, or a class for an expanded clone.

size	D	V	J	DNA	CDR3
.	.	TRBV7-8	TRBJ1-5	TGTGCCAGCAGCTTCGGCCGGGATCCCAGTCAGCCCCAGCATTTT	CASSFGRDPSQPQHF
.	.	TRBV3-1/TRBV3-2	TRBJ2-2	TGTGCCAGCAGCCAATTCTCAGGGTCGAACACCGGGGAGCTGTTTTTT	CASSQFSGSNTGELFF
.	.	TRBV14	TRBJ2-5	TGTGCCAGCAGCCAAGATACCGGGAGCCCCAGGGCGACCCAGTACTTC	CASSQDTGSPRATQYF
.	.	TRBV4-1	TRBJ2-1	TGCGCCAGCAGCCAAGCGAGGGGGGGCTACAATGAGCAGTTCTTC	CASSQARGGYNEQFF
once	TRBD2	TRBV6-5	TRBJ2-3	TGTGCCAGCAAAAGCGGGGTTCAGGATACGCAGTATTTT	CASKSGVQDTQYF
.	TRBD1	TRBV11-2	TRBJ2-1	TGTGCCAGCAGCTTAGGGGCAGGGGGTTACAATGAGCAGTTCTTC	CASSLGAGGYNEQFF
.	.	TRBV4-2	TRBJ2-3	TGTGCCAGCAGCCAAGTCGAGGCGGGCGCAGATACGCAGTATTTT	CASSQVEAGADTQYF
.	.	TRBV7-8	TRBJ2-5	TGTGCCAGCAGCTTAGCGTGGGGGGGGCATGAGACCCAGTACTTC	CASSLAWGGHETQYF
.	.	TRBV9	TRBJ2-2	TGTGCCAGCAGTCCCACTAGGGGGGGGCCCAACACCGGGGAGCTGTTTTTT	CASSPTRGGPNTGELFF
.	TRBD1	TRBV19	TRBJ1-1	TGTGCCAGTAGATCCGGGACAGGGGGCCGGAACACTGAAGCTTTCTTT	CASRSGTGGRNTEAFF
many	.	TRBV4-1	TRBJ1-2	TGCGCCAGCAGCCAAGACAGGGTGAATGTGGGGGGCTACACCTTC	CASSQDRVNVGGYTF
.	.	TRBV18	TRBJ2-2	TGTGCCAGCTCACCACCGATGGGACTGAACACCGGGGAGCTGTTTTTT	CASSPPMGLNTGELFF
few	.	TRBV2	TRBJ1-2	TGTGCCAGCAGTGAAGCGCGGGCTGTTAACTATGGCTACACCTTC	CASSEARAVNYGYTF
.	TRBD1	TRBV6-5	TRBJ1-2	TGTGCCAGCAGACTACAGGGGGGTAACTATGGCTACACCTTC	CASRLQGGNYGYTF
.	.	TRBV5-5	TRBJ2-3	TGTGCCAGCAGCTTGGAGACTGAGACAGATACGCAGTATTTT	CASSLETETDTQYF
.	.	TRBV28	TRBJ2-7	TGTGCCAGCAGTTCCCCTAGTTTCAACGGTGTCTACGAGCAGTACTTC	CASSSPSFNGVYEQYF
.	.	TRBV29-1	TRBJ2-1	TGCAGCGTCCGACAGCTCATTGACAATGAGCAGTTCTTC	CSVRQLIDNEQFF
.	.	TRBV24-1	TRBJ2-1	TGTGCCACCAGTGACCCAGCGGTGGGTGGGGATGAGCAGTTCTTC	CATSDPAVGGDEQFF
.	.	TRBV19	TRBJ1-5	TGTGCCAGTAGTATTGAGGGAAAGCTTCGGGATCAGCCCCAGCATTTT	CASSIEGKLRDQPQHF
.	TRBD1	TRBV25-1	TRBJ1-1	TGTGCCAGCAGCGTGACAGGGGGAACTGAAGCTTTCTTT	CASSVTGGTEAFF
.	TRBD1	TRBV28	TRBJ2-6	TGTGCCTCCTGCGAGGGGGCGGCTGGGGCCAACGTCCTGACTTTC	CASCEGAAGANVLTF
few	.	TRBV20-1	TRBJ1-2	TGCAGTGCTAGTCAGGGGCTAAACTATGGCTACACCTTC	CSASQGLNYGYTF
once	TRBD1	TRBV6-2/TRBV6-3	TRBJ1-1	TGTGCCAGCAGTTACGACAGGGGGGATTTGAACACTGAAGCTTTCTTT	CASSYDRGDLNTEAFF
.	.	TRBV7-2	TRBJ1-1	TGTGCCAGCAGCCCACACAGAGTACAGAACACTGAAGCTTTCTTT	CASSPHRVQNTEAFF
.	.	TRBV27	TRBJ1-6	TGTGCCAGCAGGGATGGACACCCTAATTCACCCCTCCACTTT	CASRDGHPNSPLHF
.	.	TRBV4-2	TRBJ1-4	TGTGCCAGCAGCCAAGATCAGGGCAGGGCCAATGAAAAACTGTTTTTT	CASSQDQGRANEKLFF
.	.	TRBV13	TRBJ1-1	TGTGCCAGCAGCTTAGACCGGAGGACTGAAGCTTTCTTT	CASSLDRRTEAFF
once	.	TRBV7-9	TRBJ1-1	TGTGCCAGCAGCTTAGGACGACAGAAGAACACTGAAGCTTTCTTT	CASSLGRQKNTEAFF
.	TRBD1	TRBV5-1	TRBJ1-1	TGCGCCAGCAGCGGGGACAGCCTGAACACTGAAGCTTTCTTT	CASSGDSLNTEAFF
once	.	TRBV29-1	TRBJ2-2	TGCAGCGTTGCAACCGAGGCGAACACCGGGGAGCTGTTTTTT	CSVATEANTGELFF
.	TRBD1	TRBV27	TRBJ1-6	TGTGCCAGCAGTTTAAAGCGCGGGACAGGCATACCTACTTATAATTCACCCCTCCACTTT	CASSLKRGTGIPTYNSPLHF
.	TRBD1	TRBV12-5	TRBJ1-2	TGTGCTAGTGGTTCAACAGGGGACTATGGCTACACCTTC	CASGSTGDYGYTF
.	TRBD1	TRBV4-1	TRBJ2-7	TGCGCCAGCAGCCAAGATCACGGGACAGAATTCTCCTACGAGCAGTACTTC	CASSQDHGTEFSYEQYF
.	.	TRBV6-5	TRBJ2-7	TGTGCCAGCACCCTGGGGGCAGGGATCTACGAGCAGTACTTC	CASTLGAGIYEQYF
.	.	TRBV10-3	TRBJ1-3	TGTGCCATCAACTCAGGGACACTTACTGGAAACACCATATATTTT	CAINSGTLTGNTIYF
.	.	TRBV12-5	TRBJ1-4	TGTGCTAGTGGTTGGGGGACACCGGGGGAAAAACTGTTTTTT	CASGWGTPGEKLFF
.	.	TRBV6-5	TRBJ2-2	TGTGCCAGCAGTTACGCCAGGGGGAACACCGGGGAGCTGTTTTTT	CASSYARGNTGELFF
.	.	TRBV5-1	TRBJ2-5	TGCGCCAGCAGCTTCGGGTCCTCCCAGAAGGAGACCCAGTACTTC	CASSFGSSQKETQYF
.	.	TRBV7-9	TRBJ1-3	TGTGCCAGCAGCACCGGGTGGCTGGAAAACACCATATATTTT	CASSTGWLENTIYF
.	.	TRBV18	TRBJ2-6	TGTGCCAGCTCACCCTCTATACCGGGCTCTGGGGCCAACGTCCTGACTTTC	CASSPSIPGSGANVLTF
.	.	TRBV5-1	TRBJ2-7	TGCGCCAGCAGCTTAACAGCTCCCTACGAGCAGTACTTC	CASSLTAPYEQYF
.	.	TRBV28	TRBJ1-5	TGTGCCAGCAGTTTTGGGTCCAGCGGTCTAGCGGGGTGGCCCCAGCATTTT	CASSFGSSGLAGWPQHF
once	TRBD1	TRBV12-3/TRBV12-4	TRBJ1-3	TGTGCCAGCAGGAGAGGACAGGGGGACACCATATATTTT	CASRRGQGDTIYF
.	.	TRBV14	TRBJ1-3	TGTGCCAGCAGCCAAGACCTGTTTCGCTCTGGAAACACCATATATTTT	CASSQDLFRSGNTIYF
.	TRBD1	TRBV19	TRBJ1-4	TGTGCCAGTAGTATGGGGACAGGGGGAGGATATGAAAAACTGTTTTTT	CASSMGTGGGYEKLFF
.	TRBD2	TRBV3-1/TRBV3-2	TRBJ2-5	TGTGCCAGCAGCCAATGGGGGACTAGTAGCGAGAAAGAGACCCAGTACTTC	CASSQWGTSSEKETQYF
few	.	TRBV12-3/TRBV12-4	TRBJ1-2	TGTGCCAGCAGTTCAGGGGATTGGGGCTACACCTTC	CASSSGDWGYTF
.	TRBD2	TRBV7-2	TRBJ2-1	TGTGCCAGCAGCTTCGGGGGGTCCTCCTACAATGAGCAGTTCTTC	CASSFGGSSYNEQFF
.	.	TRBV7-6	TRBJ2-5	TGTGCCAGCAGCTTCAACGGGGGGCCTGGGGAGACCCAGTACTTC	CASSFNGGPGETQYF
once	.	TRBV5-1	TRBJ1-1	TGCGCCAGCAGCTTCGGGGATACAGGGAGACACACTGAAGCTTTCTTT	CASSFGDTGRHTEAFF
.	TRBD1	TRBV27	TRBJ2-5	TGTGCCAGCAGTTTATACTTGGGGGACAGGGGGCAAGAGACCCAGTACTTC	CASSLYLGDRGQETQYF
.	.	TRBV5-1	TRBJ1-6	TGCGCCAGCAGCTTAACAGGGACGGGTAGCTCCTATAATTCACCCCTCCACTTT	CASSLTGTGSSYNSPLHF
.	TRBD1	TRBV19	TRBJ1-1	TGTGCCAGTAGTATTCAACAGGGGCTAAGGAACACTGAAGCTTTCTTT	CASSIQQGLRNTEAFF
.	.	TRBV5-1	TRBJ2-2	TGCGCCAGCAGCCCCCCCGTAGAGACCGGGGAGCTGTTTTTT	CASSPPVETGELFF
once	.	TRBV7-8	TRBJ1-3	TGTGCCAGCAGCCCAAACTCTGGAAACACCATATATTTT	CASSPNSGNTIYF
.	TRBD1	TRBV14	TRBJ2-1	TGTGCCAGCAGCCAGGGACAGGGGGCGTTTAATGAGCAGTTCTTC	CASSQGQGAFNEQFF
few	.	TRBV19	TRBJ1-4	TGTGCCAGTAGTGTCGGGACTCAAAATGAAAAACTGTTTTTT	CASSVGTQNEKLFF
.	.	TRBV19	TRBJ1-4	TGTGCCAGTAGTCACCGGGAGGAAAAACTGTTTTTT	CASSHREEKLFF
.	.	TRBV11-2	TRBJ2-3	TGTGCCAGCAGCTTAGTGGCACCTAGCACAGATACGCAGTATTTT	CASSLVAPSTDTQYF
.	.	TRBV18	TRBJ2-3	TGTGCCAGCTCACCACAGTCCGGACAGAGCACAGATACGCAGTATTTT	CASSPQSGQSTDTQYF